These 16 T cell receptor beta chains were sequenced from one sample in a study of T cells in Graves' hyperthyroidism and ophthalmopathy. RNA transcripts served as the template for amplifying TCR beta CDR3 regions. HTBI primers were the set used in a first-round RT-PCR of the TCR CDR3. TCRdb reprocessed the multiplex PCR reads via MiXCR and lists one record per CDR3 protein. The sample contains roughly 500,000 distinct CDR3 sequences, about 43% of which appear only once. Material: peripheral blood or thyroid tissue (not recorded which). Every receptor here comes from an adult woman with Graves' disease, either hyperthyroidism or ophthalmopathy (not recorded which).

The rearrangement joins TRBV20-1 to TRBJ1-5; D ambiguous. Germline CDR1 reads DFQATT; CDR2 reads SNEGSKA (reference sequence). The V end was cut by 3 bases, the J end by 0 bases, with 15 bases between. There are 16 residues in the CDR3. CDR3 nucleotide sequence: TGCAGTGCTAGTAGCGCACAGTTTAATAGCAATCAGCCCCAGCATTTT. It codes for CSASSAQFNSNQPQHF.

Only a few counts were recorded for this clonotype. The chain recombines TRBV9 with TRBJ2-2, with 16 bases fitting TRBD2. Germline CDR1 and CDR2: SGDLS and YYNGEE. V lost 4 bases and J lost 6; bases outside the gene matches: 18. The CDR3 has 21 amino acids. For the CDR3, the DNA is TGTGCCAGCAGCTCCGAAACCCCGGGACTAGCGGGAGGGCTCAGTCCCGGGGAGCTGTTTTTT. The encoded protein is CASSSETPGLAGGLSPGELFF.

The rearrangement uses TRBV7-9 and TRBJ2-5; TRBD2 might be the D (5 bases). CDR1 is SEHNR, CDR2 FQNEAQ, per germline (reference sequence). The CDR3 sequence is 14 residues long. V lost 0 bases and J lost 4, with 9 bases in between. The DNA of the CDR3 is TGTGCCAGCAGCTTAGCTGGGCGGGTAGAGACCCAGTACTTC. Amino acids: CASSLAGRVETQYF.

This clonotype was counted at least ten times. Mismatch with germline at one junction end may stem from a read error. The CDR3 bases are TGTACCAGCAGTGAAGTGGGAGGGCCCCACGAGCAGTACTTC. Its translation: CTSSEVGGPHEQYF. J is TRBJ2-7 and V is TRBV25-1, with TRBD2 identical over 7 bases. Per germline, CDR1 MGHDK and CDR2 SYGVNS. This CDR3 region has 14 residues.

This clonotype was detected only a few times. The rearrangement joins TRBV10-3 to TRBJ2-2; D tentatively fits TRBD1 or TRBD2 (5 bases each). The CDR3 loop spans 14 amino acids. V was clipped by 6 bases and J by 5 bases, with 13 bases between them. CDR1 ENHRY and CDR2 SYGVKD come from the germline V gene. The CDR3 here is CAIRPMGDTGELFF. Written as DNA, the CDR3 is TGTGCCATCAGACCAATGGGGGATACCGGGGAGCTGTTTTTT.

At least ten counts were recorded for this clonotype. The chain carries TRBV20-1 and TRBJ1-5; 9 bases are shared with TRBD1. The CDR3 extends over 16 amino acids. V was pared by 2 bases and J by 1 base, with 6 bases of the junction left unmatched. CDR1 is DFQATT, CDR2 SNEGSKA, per germline (reference sequence). CDR3 loop: CSARLGQGVSNQPQHF. The DNA of the CDR3 is TGCAGTGCTAGATTGGGACAGGGCGTAAGCAATCAGCCCCAGCATTTT.

To note about this clonotype: A much larger clone lies one base from this, so it may be a read error. The chain is built from TRBV5-1 and TRBJ2-7, with unresolved D. This CDR3 contains 14 residues. Germline CDR1 and CDR2: SGHRS and YFSETQ. V dropped 6 bases and J dropped 7 bases, with 20 bases sitting between them. CDR3 residues: CASKNELTPREQYF. CDR3 DNA: TGCGCCAGCAAAAACGAATTGACCCCTCGGGAGCAGTACTTC.

V and J are TRBV29-1 and TRBJ2-2; D may be TRBD1 (5 bases). The CDR3 has 13 residues. V shed 7 bases and J shed 0 bases, with 9 bases lying between them. CDR1 SQVTM and CDR2 ANQGSEA come from the germline V gene. This CDR3 is CSAQGSNTGELFF. For the CDR3, the DNA is TGCAGCGCCCAGGGCTCGAACACCGGGGAGCTGTTTTTT.

Only a few counts were recorded for this clonotype. The chain combines TRBV24-1 with TRBJ1-1; a weak D match, TRBD1 (6 bases). V dropped 5 bases and J dropped 2 bases, with 8 bases sitting between them. There are 13 residues in the CDR3. Looked up from germline, CDR1 is KGHDR and CDR2 is SFDVKD. CDR3 in DNA: TGTGCCACCAGTGGGGGGCCTAACACTGAAGCTTTCTTT. Amino acid sequence: CATSGGPNTEAFF.

This clonotype appeared once. A much larger clone differs by one base, so this may be a read error. The chain employs TRBV4-1 and TRBJ2-7; D might be TRBD2 (5 bases). This CDR3 spans 17 amino acids. Between the trimmed V and J ends, which lost 2 bases and 2 bases, there was a span of 19 bases. The V gene's germline CDR1 is MGHRA and CDR2 YSYEKL. The CDR3 reads CASSQYHWRIPPYEQYF. CDR3 sequence (DNA): TGCGCCAGCAGCCAATATCATTGGAGGATCCCCCCCTACGAGCAGTACTTC.

This chain joins TRBV15 and TRBJ1-1, with TRBD1 identical over 7 bases. CDR3 length: 17 amino acids. V gave up 3 bases and J gave up 2 bases; unmatched junction bases: 12. CDR1 is LNHNV, CDR2 YYDKDF, per germline (reference sequence). The CDR3 loop reads CATSSEYGGQLNTEAFF. CDR3 DNA sequence: TGTGCCACCAGCAGTGAATATGGGGGACAGCTAAACACTGAAGCTTTCTTT.

This clonotype was seen repeatedly, ten times or more. CDR3 DNA sequence: TGCAGTGCTAGAGATTTACAGAGAGGGCCCCGCCGGACCCAGTACTTC. Translating it yields CSARDLQRGPRRTQYF. V gene TRBV20-1 combines with J gene TRBJ2-5; D may be TRBD2 (5 bases). CDR3 length: 16 residues. Germline-derived CDR1 and CDR2 are DFQATT and SNEGSKA (reference sequence). Trimming left V 0 bases short and J 7 bases short, with 21 bases between.

This clonotype occurred once. The V gene is TRBV20-1, the J gene TRBJ1-5; the match to TRBD1 covers 9 bases. With 5 bases clipped from V and 6 bases from J, the junction kept 5 bases outside the gene matches. The CDR3 has 13 residues. Germline V gene sequence: CDR1 DFQATT, CDR2 SNEGSKA (reference sequence). The CDR3 is CSARTGVLQPQHF. CDR3 in DNA: TGCAGTGCTCGGACAGGGGTACTTCAGCCCCAGCATTTT.

This chain links TRBV20-1 with TRBJ1-2; D remains ambiguous. The CDR3 is 15 amino acids. Trimming shortened V by 0 bases and J by 6 bases, and 17 bases separated the two germline ends. Germline CDR1 DFQATT, CDR2 SNEGSKA (reference sequence). CDR3 loop: CSARDSVPRGNGYTF. CDR3 nucleotides: TGCAGTGCTAGAGATAGTGTTCCTCGGGGTAATGGCTACACCTTC.

This clonotype was recorded many times. CDR3 nucleotides: TGTGCCAGCAGCTTGCTGAGGACCCAAGAGACCCAGTACTTC. Translating gives CASSLLRTQETQYF. The chain recombines TRBV13 with TRBJ2-5, with D unclear. The germline gives CDR1 PRHDT, CDR2 FYEKMQ (reference sequence). The CDR3 consists of 14 residues. Trimming left V 3 bases short and J 1 base short, with 9 bases between.

CDR3 region: CASSSWSSRQEGEKLFF. The CDR3 DNA is TGCGCCAGCAGCTCGTGGTCGTCTCGGCAGGAGGGGGAAAAACTGTTTTTT. The rearrangement joins TRBV5-1 to TRBJ1-4; TRBD1 might be the D (5 bases). V was pared by 3 bases and J by 8 bases, with 23 bases between. Germline CDR1 is SGHRS and CDR2 is YFSETQ. This CDR3 region has 17 residues.